These 21 T cell receptor beta chains were all obtained from the same sample, sequenced in a study of post-analysis software for immune sequencing data. The antigens for these receptors are not known. Unique-molecular-identifier-tagged TCR beta cDNA libraries were used. MiXCR was run by TCRdb on the PCR reads, yielding one entry per CDR3 protein. The sample yields hundreds of thousands of distinct CDR3 sequences, roughly 30% seen once. General study findings and limits: Patients carried four or five TRBV segments more frequently than controls did, and TRBV5-6, TRBV5-1 and TRBV20-1 were among them.

The sample taken for sequencing was blood. The receptors originated from a girl aged 10 to 17 with multiple sclerosis.

The rearrangement links TRBV2 to TRBJ1-1; D is unresolved. The V and J ends lost 7 bases and 6 bases respectively, with 9 bases between them. The CDR3 extends over 11 amino acids. Germline CDR1 is SNHLY and CDR2 is FYNNEI. The CDR3 DNA sequence: TGTGCCAGCATCGGGCACGCTGAAGCTTTCTTT. It codes for CASIGHAEAFF. The complete variable domain, with remaining parts taken from reference TRBV2 and TRBJ1-1, reads EPEVTQTPSHQVTQMGQEVILRCVPISNHLYFYWYRQILGQKVEFLVSFYNNEISEKSEIFDDQFSVERPDGSNFTLKIRSTKLEDSAMYFCASIGHAEAFFGQGTRLTVV.

This clonotype was observed a few times. V usage is TRBV14 and J usage is TRBJ2-7, with D uncertain. The CDR3 length is 16 residues. Trimming left V 0 bases short and J 3 bases short, with 15 bases between. Germline CDR1 SGHDN, CDR2 FVKESK. This CDR3 reads CASSQDLSGDSYEQYF. CDR3 coding DNA: TGTGCCAGCAGCCAAGATCTTTCCGGAGATAGCTACGAGCAGTACTTC.

This clonotype was seen a few times. The V gene is TRBV6-5, the J gene TRBJ2-7, with D tentatively TRBD1 (5 bases). The germline V gene has CDR1 MNHEY and CDR2 SVGAGI. This CDR3 region has 14 residues. V was cut by 6 bases and J by 5 bases, with 17 bases left in between. CDR3 in DNA: TGTGCCAGCAGGCCCCGGTGGGTAGGGGACGAGCAGTACTTC. Translation: CASRPRWVGDEQYF.

The J gene is TRBJ1-2, the V gene TRBV7-9; D not certain. The CDR3 length is 12 residues. Germline CDR1 is SEHNR and CDR2 is FQNEAQ (reference sequence). V dropped 1 base and J dropped 8 bases, with 8 bases sitting between them. CDR3 in DNA: TGTGCCAGCAGCTTAGTCCCCCGGGGCTACACCTTC. It is translated as CASSLVPRGYTF.

This clonotype was observed a handful of times. The chain employs TRBV2 and TRBJ2-1; no firm D call. The CDR3 is 10 amino acids. The V and J ends lost 10 bases and 6 bases respectively, with 7 bases between them. Germline-derived CDR1 and CDR2 are SNHLY and FYNNEI. The CDR3 nucleotides read TGTGCCATAAAGCGCAATGAGCAGTTCTTC. Its protein product is CAIKRNEQFF.

V is TRBV5-1 and J is TRBJ1-4; D is ambiguous. CDR1 and CDR2 from the germline V gene are SGHRS and YFSETQ. Trimming removed 3 bases at V and 8 bases at J, with 5 bases between. This CDR3 region has 11 residues. Here the CDR3 DNA reads TGCGCCAGCAGCTCAACCGAAAAACTGTTTTTT. Amino acid sequence: CASSSTEKLFF.

The V call is TRBV15, the J call TRBJ2-1, with 7 bases matching TRBD1. Germline values: CDR1 LNHNV, CDR2 YYDKDF (reference sequence). The J segment lost 7 bases and the V segment lost 8 bases, leaving 5 bases of the junction unmatched. This CDR3 is built from 12 residues. The CDR3 coding sequence is TGTGCCACCGCCTGGGACAGAAATGAGCAGTTCTTC. Protein sequence: CATAWDRNEQFF.

This clonotype occurred a few times. The V and J genes are TRBV11-2 and TRBJ2-2; maybe TRBD2 (5 bases). V was clipped by 4 bases and J by 2 bases, with 8 bases between them. This CDR3 contains 14 residues. Germline CDR1 is SGHAT and CDR2 is FQNNGV. The chain's CDR3 is CASSSSRNTGELFF. Here the CDR3 DNA reads TGTGCCAGCAGCTCTAGCCGAAACACCGGGGAGCTGTTTTTT.

This clonotype has a handful of counts. The chain has TRBV7-9 and TRBJ2-1; D possibly corresponds to TRBD2 (5 bases). This CDR3 region has 15 residues. Germline CDR1 SEHNR, CDR2 FQNEAQ (reference sequence). V dropped 6 bases and J dropped 0 bases, with 12 bases sitting between them. The CDR3: CASRYEGDSYNEQFF. The DNA of the CDR3 is TGTGCCAGCAGATACGAGGGTGACTCCTACAATGAGCAGTTCTTC. The variable domain in full, with the rest retrieved from reference TRBV7-9 and TRBJ2-1, is DTGVSQNPRHKITKRGQNVTFRCDPISEHNRLYWYRQTLGQGPEFLTYFQNEAQLEKSRLLSDRFSAERPKGSFSTLEIQRTEQGDSAMYLCASRYEGDSYNEQFFGPGTRLTVL.

This clonotype was counted a few times. V gene TRBV20-1 combines with J gene TRBJ2-5; TRBD1 matches at 8 bases. The CDR3 extends over 16 amino acids. CDR1 DFQATT and CDR2 SNEGSKA come from the germline V gene (reference sequence). The V gene end was trimmed by 6 bases and the J gene end by 4 bases; junction bases not matched to a gene: 16. In nucleotides, the CDR3 is TGCAGTGCAAGATACGGGGGACAGGCGCGGGGAGAGACCCAGTACTTC. Translation: CSARYGGQARGETQYF.

The V and J genes are TRBV20-1 and TRBJ2-5, with 7 positions matching TRBD1. V trimming: 6 bases; J trimming: 0 bases; junction bases outside the gene matches: 7. This CDR3 spans 14 amino acids. CDR1 is DFQATT, CDR2 SNEGSKA, per germline (reference sequence). The CDR3 DNA sequence: TGCAGTGCATACCGGGACAGAGACCAAGAGACCCAGTACTTC. Its protein product is CSAYRDRDQETQYF.

This clonotype was found a few times. The rearrangement joins TRBV3-1 to TRBJ1-5, with D hard to call. Looked up from germline, CDR1 is LGHDT and CDR2 is YNNKEL (reference sequence). This CDR3 comprises 15 residues. With 0 bases removed from V and 2 bases from J, the gap between germline ends came to 8 bases. The CDR3 region has the DNA TGTGCCAGCAGCCAAGATTTTATTGGCAATCAGCCCCAGCATTTT. Translating it yields CASSQDFIGNQPQHF.

This clonotype was counted many times. V and J are TRBV7-2 and TRBJ2-7, with D possibly TRBD1 on 5 matching bases. Germline CDR1 and CDR2: SGHTA and FQGNSA. V was pared by 1 base and J by 4 bases, with 8 bases between. CDR3 length: 13 amino acids. In DNA form, the CDR3 reads TGTGCCAGCAGCTTAGTTGACAGTTACGAGCAGTACTTC. Protein product: CASSLVDSYEQYF.

This clonotype showed up just a few times. The chain combines TRBV4-2 with TRBJ2-1; D possibly corresponds to TRBD1 (5 bases). Between the trimmed V and J ends, which lost 1 base and 3 bases, there was a span of 10 bases. This CDR3 has 15 residues. Germline V lookup: CDR1 LGHNA, CDR2 YNFKEQ. This CDR3 is CASSQALGVYNEQFF. CDR3 DNA sequence: TGTGCCAGCAGCCAAGCTTTAGGGGTCTACAATGAGCAGTTCTTC.

V gene TRBV4-1 combines with J gene TRBJ2-5; D possibly uses TRBD1 or TRBD2 (6 bases each). V was shortened by 9 bases and J by 3 bases, with 14 bases between the two germline ends. The CDR3 has 13 amino acids. Germline CDR1 MGHRA, CDR2 YSYEKL. The CDR3 bases are TGCGCCAGGGAGGGGGGCCTCGAAGAGACCCAGTACTTC. Translating gives CAREGGLEETQYF.

This clonotype was observed at least ten times. The rearrangement uses TRBV20-1 and TRBJ1-5, with 7 nucleotides matching TRBD1. This CDR3 region has 14 residues. CDR1 is DFQATT, CDR2 SNEGSKA, per germline (reference sequence). V lost 3 bases to trimming and J lost 5 bases; unmatched junction nucleotides: 7. The CDR3 sequence: CSARVSGGDQPQHF. The CDR3 coding sequence is TGCAGTGCTAGGGTTTCAGGGGGAGATCAGCCCCAGCATTTT.

This clonotype was picked up a small number of times. The V and J genes are TRBV7-9 and TRBJ1-1, with D perhaps TRBD1 (5 bases). The length of the CDR3 is 13 residues. Germline V gives CDR1 SEHNR, CDR2 FQNEAQ (reference sequence). The germline V and J ends were trimmed by 3 bases and 6 bases, with 11 bases remaining between them. The chain's CDR3 is CASSLRGFAEAFF. The CDR3 DNA reads as TGTGCCAGCAGCTTGCGGGGGTTCGCTGAAGCTTTCTTT.

This clonotype has a handful of counts. V usage is TRBV2 and J usage is TRBJ2-7; 8 nucleotides line up with TRBD1. The V gene's germline CDR1 is SNHLY and CDR2 FYNNEI. The CDR3 runs to 14 residues. With 7 bases clipped from V and 7 bases from J, the junction kept 12 bases outside the gene matches. The CDR3 loop reads CASKRDRPKQEQYF. The CDR3 DNA is TGTGCCAGCAAGAGGGACAGGCCAAAACAAGAGCAGTACTTC.

A word on this clonotype: This may stem from a read error, because a much larger clone lies one nucleotide away. The chain employs TRBV29-1 and TRBJ2-1, with D unclear. The CDR3 is 13 residues long. V was pared by 7 bases and J by 5 bases, with 15 bases between. Germline V gene data show CDR1 as SQVTM and CDR2 as ANQGSEA. The CDR3 spells CSAGDLINNEQFF. The CDR3, as DNA: TGCAGCGCTGGAGACCTGATAAACAATGAGCAGTTCTTC.

This clonotype was observed a handful of times. This rearrangement joins TRBV7-6 to TRBJ2-1, with D tentatively TRBD1 (5 bases). The CDR3 runs to 11 residues. CDR1 SGHVS and CDR2 FNYEAQ come from the germline V gene. V gave up 11 bases and J gave up 7 bases, with 12 bases separating them. CDR3 in amino acids: CAGGHYNEQFF. CDR3 nucleotide sequence: TGTGCCGGCGGACATTATAATGAGCAGTTCTTC. The complete variable domain, with remaining parts taken from reference TRBV7-6 and TRBJ2-1, reads GAGVSQSPRYKVTKRGQDVALRCDPISGHVSLYWYRQALGQGPEFLTYFNYEAQQDKSGLPNDRFSAERPEGSISTLTIQRTEQRDSAMYRCAGGHYNEQFFGPGTRLTVL.

The chain joins TRBV3-1 to TRBJ2-7, with D unresolved. The CDR3 covers 14 residues. V was shortened by 1 base and J by 0 bases, with 7 bases between the two germline ends. The germline CDR1 and CDR2 sequences are LGHDT and YNNKEL (reference sequence). In DNA, the CDR3 is TGTGCCAGCAGCCAAGGGCCCGCCTCCTACGAGCAGTACTTC. This translates into CASSQGPASYEQYF.